This T cell receptor beta chain was profiled in a study of blood T cells in healthy people across ages. Overall study: T cells yielded about one barcoded beta molecule per two cells through template switching.

As to this clonotype: No antigen is known for it.

Using a J-beta primer mix together with a sample-barcoded 5' primer, a second PCR was run for roughly 7 to 11 cycles. MiXCR was run by TCRdb on the 5' RACE reads, yielding one entry per CDR3 protein. The sample lists 650,000 to 1,000,000 distinct CDR3 sequences, around 36% occurring once. Total RNA was isolated from each sample in quantities of at least 5.5 micrograms. The germline CDR1 and CDR2 sequences are MNHEY and SVGAGI. The CDR3 length is 15 residues. Trimming took off 2 bases at V and 5 bases at J, with 15 bases between the two ends. Findings and caveats of the study: TCR beta diversity per million T cells fell roughly linearly with age.

What was sequenced was blood. The clonotype comes from a man between 18 and 35 years old in good health. V usage is TRBV6-5 and J usage is TRBJ1-1; a weak D match, TRBD1 (5 bases). CDR3 residues: CASSYRPKGRTEAFF. CDR3 sequence (DNA): TGTGCCAGCAGTTACCGGCCCAAGGGGAGGACTGAAGCTTTCTTT.